Following are 2 T cell receptor beta chains from one sample sequenced in a study of blood T cell repertoires in COVID-19. This table comes from immunoSEQ multiplex PCR, and its TCRdb copy is limited to in-frame clones, with some not included. The table shows approximately 170,000 clones, with 70% to 85% occurring only once. Sequenced sample: peripheral blood. The origin of the receptors is a woman aged 50 to 60 with acute or convalescent COVID-19.

CDR3 amino acids: CASSLLGPETQYF. CDR3 in DNA: TGTGCCAGCAGTCTACTGGGGCCAGAGACCCAGTACTTC. The V call is TRBV6-5, the J call TRBJ2-5, with D possibly being TRBD1 (5 bases). Germline V gene lookup returns CDR1 MNHEY and CDR2 SVGAGI. Trimming cost V 5 bases and J 4 bases, with 11 bases left between them. This CDR3 contains 13 residues.

The rearrangement links TRBV5-4 to TRBJ2-2, with D possibly being TRBD2 (7 bases). The CDR3 length is 15 residues. CDR1 SGHNT and CDR2 YYREEE come from the germline V gene (reference sequence). V lost 2 bases and J lost 2, with 10 bases in between. The chain's CDR3 is CASSFGGGNTGELFF. The CDR3 nucleotides read TGTGCCAGCAGCTTTGGCGGGGGCAACACCGGGGAGCTGTTTTTT.